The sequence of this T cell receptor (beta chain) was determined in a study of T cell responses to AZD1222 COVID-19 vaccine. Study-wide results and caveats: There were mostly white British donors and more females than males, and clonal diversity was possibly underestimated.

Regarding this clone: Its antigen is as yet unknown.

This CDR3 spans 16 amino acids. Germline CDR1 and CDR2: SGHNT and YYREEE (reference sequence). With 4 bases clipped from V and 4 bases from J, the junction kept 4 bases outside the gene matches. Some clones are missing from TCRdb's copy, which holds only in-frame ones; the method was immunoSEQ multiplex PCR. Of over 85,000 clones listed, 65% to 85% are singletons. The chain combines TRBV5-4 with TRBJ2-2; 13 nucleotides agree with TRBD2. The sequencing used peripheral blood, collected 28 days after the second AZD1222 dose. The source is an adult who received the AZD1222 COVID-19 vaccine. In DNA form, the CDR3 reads TGTGCCAGCAGCAGCGGACTAGCGGGAGCCACCGGGGAGCTGTTTTTT. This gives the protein CASSSGLAGATGELFF.